Listed below are T cell receptor beta chains from one sample, sequenced in a study of cytomegalovirus exposure and HLA in healthy donors. Assay: immunoSEQ multiplex PCR; the TCRdb copy retains only in-frame clones and omits some. The sample lists 180,000 or so clones; around nine tenths were seen once. The sequencing input was PBMCs. The receptor set was obtained from a woman aged 25 to 39 in good health and CMV-seronegative. CDR3s include the opening cysteine and the closing phenylalanine or tryptophan. Fields, in order: V gene, J gene, D gene, clone size, CDR3 DNA, CDR3 protein. The D gene is left open where the match is weak. Clone sizes are given selectively: once, few, many, or a class where the clone is expanded.

v_call: TRBV7-5; j_call: TRBJ2-4; d_call: NA; clone_size: NA; cdr3_nt: TGTGCCAGAAGCCCATTTCTCGGGGGGTTAGCCAAAAACATTCAGTACTTC; cdr3_aa: CARSPFLGGLAKNIQYF
v_call: TRBV2; j_call: TRBJ2-3; d_call: NA; clone_size: NA; cdr3_nt: TGTGCCAGCAGTGCAACTACAGATACGCAGTATTTT; cdr3_aa: CASSATTDTQYF
v_call: TRBV9; j_call: TRBJ1-6; d_call: NA; clone_size: NA; cdr3_nt: TGTGCCAGCAGCGTAAGTGTGATGGGCGTGGGGACACCCGTTGGAGCCCTCCACTTT; cdr3_aa: CASSVSVMGVGTPVGALHF
v_call: TRBV18; j_call: TRBJ1-3; d_call: NA; clone_size: NA; cdr3_nt: TGTGCCAGCTCACCACCTGTCAGGGATGACACCATATATTTT; cdr3_aa: CASSPPVRDDTIYF
v_call: TRBV9; j_call: TRBJ1-1; d_call: TRBD1; clone_size: NA; cdr3_nt: TGTGCCAGCAGCAGAACCCCCGGACAGGCTGAGGCTTTCTTT; cdr3_aa: CASSRTPGQAEAFF
v_call: TRBV9; j_call: TRBJ2-2; d_call: TRBD1; clone_size: NA; cdr3_nt: TGTGCCAGCAGCGTCGTACAGGGGGCGAACGGGGAGCTGTTTTTT; cdr3_aa: CASSVVQGANGELFF
v_call: TRBV7-2; j_call: TRBJ2-7; d_call: NA; clone_size: NA; cdr3_nt: TGTGCCAGCAGCTCAGACGGGGGGCATTACGAGCAGTACTTC; cdr3_aa: CASSSDGGHYEQYF
v_call: TRBV29-1; j_call: TRBJ1-4; d_call: NA; clone_size: NA; cdr3_nt: TGCAGCGTTGATGGACTGGAAAGTGAAAAACTGTTTTTT; cdr3_aa: CSVDGLESEKLFF
v_call: TRBV10-2; j_call: TRBJ1-5; d_call: NA; clone_size: few; cdr3_nt: TGCGCCAGCAGTGAGATGGCCAATCAGCCCCAGCATTTT; cdr3_aa: CASSEMANQPQHF
v_call: TRBV19; j_call: TRBJ2-6; d_call: TRBD1; clone_size: NA; cdr3_nt: TGTGCCAGTATGAGGGACAGGGGGGACTCTGGGGCCAACGTCCTGACTTTC; cdr3_aa: CASMRDRGDSGANVLTF
v_call: TRBV7-2; j_call: TRBJ2-5; d_call: NA; clone_size: NA; cdr3_nt: TGTGCCAGCAGCTTAGACCAGGGGATGAGGTCCCAGTACTTC; cdr3_aa: CASSLDQGMRSQYF
v_call: TRBV7-8; j_call: TRBJ1-4; d_call: NA; clone_size: NA; cdr3_nt: TGTGCCAGCAGCTTAAGTTGGACAGCCTCTAATGAAAAACTGTTTTTT; cdr3_aa: CASSLSWTASNEKLFF
v_call: TRBV4-1; j_call: TRBJ2-1; d_call: TRBD2; clone_size: NA; cdr3_nt: TGCGCCAGCAGCCAAACTAGCGACTCCTACAATGAGCAGTTCTTC; cdr3_aa: CASSQTSDSYNEQFF
v_call: TRBV15; j_call: TRBJ1-1; d_call: TRBD1; clone_size: NA; cdr3_nt: TGTGCCACCAGAAGAGGAGGGGGCAAAGGGAACACTGAAGCTTTCTTT; cdr3_aa: CATRRGGGKGNTEAFF
v_call: TRBV4-1; j_call: TRBJ2-2; d_call: TRBD2; clone_size: NA; cdr3_nt: TGCGCCAGCAGCCAACCTGACAGGACTAGCGGCCCTAACACCGGGGAGCTGTTTTTT; cdr3_aa: CASSQPDRTSGPNTGELFF
v_call: TRBV5-6; j_call: TRBJ2-7; d_call: TRBD1; clone_size: few; cdr3_nt: TGTGCCAGCAGCTTGTGGGGGCCAGGGGGATCCTACGAGCAGTACTTC; cdr3_aa: CASSLWGPGGSYEQYF
v_call: TRBV6-5; j_call: TRBJ2-1; d_call: TRBD2; clone_size: NA; cdr3_nt: TGTGCCAGCAACAGCGGGGGGGCCATCAATGAGCAGTTCTTC; cdr3_aa: CASNSGGAINEQFF
v_call: TRBV19; j_call: TRBJ1-5; d_call: NA; clone_size: NA; cdr3_nt: TGTGCCAGTAGACCTGGACAGTTTAATCAGCCCCAGCATTTT; cdr3_aa: CASRPGQFNQPQHF
v_call: TRBV15; j_call: TRBJ2-1; d_call: TRBD2; clone_size: NA; cdr3_nt: TGTGCCACCAGCAGTCTGAGCGGGAACTCCTACAATGAGCAGTTCTTC; cdr3_aa: CATSSLSGNSYNEQFF
v_call: TRBV6-6; j_call: TRBJ2-7; d_call: NA; clone_size: NA; cdr3_nt: TGTGCCAGCAGATCGGGACAAATATCCTACGAGCAGTACTTC; cdr3_aa: CASRSGQISYEQYF
v_call: TRBV11-2; j_call: TRBJ2-1; d_call: TRBD2; clone_size: once; cdr3_nt: TGTGCCAGCAGCTCAGGGCTTGGACTAGCGGCAACTCAGTTCTTC; cdr3_aa: CASSSGLGLAATQFF
v_call: TRBV7-6; j_call: TRBJ2-7; d_call: TRBD2; clone_size: NA; cdr3_nt: TGTGCCAGCAGCTTAGCGGGGAGGGACGAGCAGTACTTC; cdr3_aa: CASSLAGRDEQYF
v_call: TRBV19; j_call: TRBJ2-7; d_call: TRBD1; clone_size: NA; cdr3_nt: TGTGCCAGTAGTATGGTCCAGGGGGCGCCGGGGGAGCAGTACTTC; cdr3_aa: CASSMVQGAPGEQYF
v_call: TRBV19; j_call: TRBJ2-7; d_call: NA; clone_size: NA; cdr3_nt: TGTGCCAGTATCGGCGGAAACTCCTACGAGCAGTACTTC; cdr3_aa: CASIGGNSYEQYF
v_call: TRBV13; j_call: TRBJ2-7; d_call: NA; clone_size: NA; cdr3_nt: TGTGCCAGCAGCTCAGGACAGAAAAGCTCCTACGAGCAGTACTTC; cdr3_aa: CASSSGQKSSYEQYF
v_call: TRBV5-6; j_call: TRBJ2-7; d_call: TRBD1; clone_size: NA; cdr3_nt: TGTGCCAGCAGCTTCCCGGGACAGGGAAACCCACAGTACTTC; cdr3_aa: CASSFPGQGNPQYF
v_call: TRBV20-1; j_call: TRBJ2-7; d_call: NA; clone_size: NA; cdr3_nt: TGCAGTGCTGGTTATAGAGACGAGCAGTACTTC; cdr3_aa: CSAGYRDEQYF
v_call: TRBV5-6; j_call: TRBJ1-1; d_call: TRBD1; clone_size: NA; cdr3_nt: TGTGCCAGCAGCATCCGGAACAGGGGGAAGGGGGATCCTGAAGCTTTCTTT; cdr3_aa: CASSIRNRGKGDPEAFF
v_call: TRBV19; j_call: TRBJ2-4; d_call: TRBD1; clone_size: NA; cdr3_nt: TGTGCCAGTAGTTCCTGGACAGGGGTAACCAAAAACATTCAGTACTTC; cdr3_aa: CASSSWTGVTKNIQYF
v_call: TRBV4-3; j_call: TRBJ2-7; d_call: NA; clone_size: NA; cdr3_nt: TGCGCCAGCAGCCACAACTTAGAGGGGGTATACGAGCAGTACTTC; cdr3_aa: CASSHNLEGVYEQYF
v_call: TRBV9; j_call: TRBJ2-7; d_call: NA; clone_size: NA; cdr3_nt: TGTGCCAGCAGCCCTCGAGGGCTTTCAACCTACGAGCAGTACTTC; cdr3_aa: CASSPRGLSTYEQYF
v_call: TRBV2; j_call: TRBJ2-1; d_call: TRBD2; clone_size: NA; cdr3_nt: TGTGCCAGCAGTGAAGGACTAGCGGTGCTCCCCTACAATGAGCAGTTCTTC; cdr3_aa: CASSEGLAVLPYNEQFF
v_call: TRBV7-9; j_call: TRBJ1-1; d_call: NA; clone_size: NA; cdr3_nt: TGTGCCAGCAGCTTAGATGGGACTTCTCGGACTGAAGCTTTCTTT; cdr3_aa: CASSLDGTSRTEAFF
v_call: TRBV19; j_call: TRBJ1-6; d_call: NA; clone_size: NA; cdr3_nt: TGTGCCAGTAGTCTTCCAGTATTAAGCGGTTCACCCCTCCACTTT; cdr3_aa: CASSLPVLSGSPLHF